The entry below gives a single T cell receptor (beta chain) sequence along with its context. Its antigen is currently unknown. This entry belongs to a study of blood T cells in healthy people across ages. The study's findings and limits: TCR beta diversity correlated strongly with naive T cell percentage. The fall in TCR beta diversity per million T cells was roughly linear with age. Donors of long life had a larger count of naive CD4+ cells and greater diversity than aged donors.

The use of a sample-barcoded 5' primer and a J-beta primer mix characterized a second PCR of roughly 6 to 11 cycles. TCRdb ran MiXCR on the 5' RACE reads and lists one entry per CDR3 protein. The sample lists around 1.5 million distinct CDR3 sequences, approximately 59% occurring once. Germline V gene data show CDR1 as LGHDT and CDR2 as YNNKEL (reference sequence). This CDR3 comprises 13 residues. V dropped 4 bases and J dropped 9 bases, with 15 bases sitting between them. This receptor was obtained from a man younger than 35 in good health. This sequence joins TRBV3-1 and TRBJ1-1; D remains ambiguous. Input material: blood. CDR3 residues: CASSLLDGSKAFF. For the CDR3, the DNA is TGTGCCAGCAGCCTCCTAGACGGATCCAAAGCTTTCTTT.